This T cell receptor beta chain is drawn from a study of blood T cell repertoires in COVID-19. In the original analysis: Estimates of nucleated cell counts were drawn from the amplification of reference gene primers. The table came from immunoSEQ multiplex PCR; TCRdb's copy has only in-frame clones and leaves some out. For V, J and clone size, that table is used; D and trimming come from the DNA. The table shows under 300,000 clones, with 88% occurring only once. Cohort 3 donors counted as recovered after two negative PCRs, clearance, or resolved symptoms. Germline lookup yields CDR1 KGHSH and CDR2 LQKENI. The CDR3 runs 15 residues. V lost 1 base, J lost 8 bases, and 14 bases lay in between.

The chain links TRBV18 to TRBJ1-4, with D maybe TRBD1 (6 bases). The specimen was PBMCs or T cells enriched from blood (not recorded which). This TCR was recovered from a woman in her thirties who had recovered from COVID-19. In nucleotides, the CDR3 is TGTGCCAGCTCACCACTTGACAGGTGGGGCGAAAAACTGTTTTTT. It yields the protein CASSPLDRWGEKLFF.